These 16 T cell receptor beta chains originate from one sample sequenced in a study of cytomegalovirus exposure and HLA in healthy donors. Researchers ran the PCR with 60 Vbeta and 13 Jbeta primers. The assay was immunoSEQ multiplex PCR, and TCRdb's table has in-frame clones only and misses some. The repertoire holds roughly 160,000 clones, with 65% to 85% as singletons. The material sequenced was PBMCs. The receptors originated from a woman aged 50 to 60 in good health and CMV-seropositive.

The chain recombines TRBV5-3 with TRBJ2-7; D might be TRBD1 (6 bases). TRBV5-3 is noted as an ORF with a role that remains uncertain. CDR3 size: 14 residues. V lost 0 bases to trimming and J lost 7 bases, with 14 bases between them. As DNA, the CDR3 is TGTGCCAGAAGCTTGGTCACCAGGGGCGGGGAGCAGTACTTC. Its translation: CARSLVTRGGEQYF.

V usage is TRBV5-1 and J usage is TRBJ2-5; 7 nucleotides align to TRBD1. Per germline, CDR1 SGHRS and CDR2 YFSETQ. V was pared by 3 bases and J by 4 bases, with 3 bases of the junction left unmatched. This CDR3 has 13 residues. The CDR3 DNA reads as TGCGCCAGCAGCTCGCACAGGGGAGAGACCCAGTACTTC. It is translated as CASSSHRGETQYF. Full variable domain (rest looked up from reference TRBV5-1 and TRBJ2-5): KAGVTQTPRYLIKTRGQQVTLSCSPISGHRSVSWYQQTPGQGLQFLFEYFSETQRNKGNFPGRFSGRQFSNSRSEMNVSTLELGDSALYLCASSSHRGETQYFGPGTRLLVL.

Concerning this clone itself: One end of the junction fails to match germline, which may point to a read error. The chain combines TRBV5-6 with TRBJ2-4; D unresolved. The CDR3 is 15 amino acids. CDR1 and CDR2 (germline): SGHDT, YYEEEE. The CDR3 is CASSLLSGGKNSQYF. As DNA, the CDR3 is TGTGCCAGCAGCCTTCTGAGTGGTGGCAAAAACAGTCAGTACTTC. The full variable domain, rest sourced from reference TRBV5-6 and TRBJ2-4, is DAGVTQSPTHLIKTRGQQVTLRCSPKSGHDTVSWYQQALGQGPQFIFQYYEEEERQRGNFPDRFSGHQFPNYSSELNVNALLLGDSALYLCASSLLSGGKNSQYFGAGTRLSVL.

This chain connects TRBV19 to TRBJ1-3; D unresolved. V was pared by 0 bases and J by 0 bases, with 12 bases between. This CDR3 has 17 residues. The germline V gene has CDR1 LNHDA and CDR2 SQIVND (reference sequence). CDR3 sequence: CASSIDGRPNSGNTIYF. DNA of the CDR3: TGTGCCAGTAGTATAGATGGGAGGCCAAACTCTGGAAACACCATATATTTT.

This chain uses TRBV10-2 with TRBJ2-1; 10 bases align to TRBD2. The V gene end was trimmed by 6 bases and the J gene end by 7 bases; junction bases not matched to a gene: 9. The length of the CDR3 is 15 residues. Germline lookup yields CDR1 WSHSY and CDR2 SAAADI. For the CDR3, the DNA is TGCGCCAGCAGGAGCGGGGGGGGGACGTATAATGAGCAGTTCTTC. Encoded protein: CASRSGGGTYNEQFF.

J is TRBJ2-2 and V is TRBV5-6, with 7 bases fitting TRBD2. Germline values: CDR1 SGHDT, CDR2 YYEEEE. The CDR3 runs 13 residues. Losses at the gene ends were 7 bases for V and 6 bases for J; bases not matched to a gene: 6. Here the CDR3 DNA reads TGTGCCAGCGGGGGGGAGCGACCCGGGGAGCTGTTTTTT. Protein product: CASGGERPGELFF. The complete variable domain, with remaining parts taken from reference TRBV5-6 and TRBJ2-2, reads DAGVTQSPTHLIKTRGQQVTLRCSPKSGHDTVSWYQQALGQGPQFIFQYYEEEERQRGNFPDRFSGHQFPNYSSELNVNALLLGDSALYLCASGGERPGELFFGEGSRLTVL.

A few counts support this clone. The genes are TRBV10-2 and TRBJ2-1, with 8 bases that match TRBD2. Germline V gene data show CDR1 as WSHSY and CDR2 as SAAADI. Trimming cost V 0 bases and J 6 bases; bases outside gene matches: 7. This CDR3 comprises 16 residues. CDR3: CASSESYRGGRNEQFF. CDR3 nucleotides: TGCGCCAGCAGTGAGTCTTACCGGGGGGGCCGCAATGAGCAGTTCTTC.

The V gene is TRBV11-2, the J gene TRBJ2-1, with D tentatively TRBD2 (5 bases). Germline V CDR1 and CDR2: SGHAT, FQNNGV. This CDR3 is built from 14 residues. With 11 bases removed from V and 4 bases from J, the gap between germline ends came to 18 bases. The CDR3 bases are TGTGCCGGGCGGGTAGACTCCAAGTACAATGAGCAGTTCTTC. Residues: CAGRVDSKYNEQFF.

This chain connects TRBV28 to TRBJ2-5; TRBD2 is a possible D gene (5 bases). The CDR3 consists of 13 residues. V shed 5 bases and J shed 2 bases, with 9 bases lying between them. Germline V lookup: CDR1 MDHEN, CDR2 SYDVKM. For the CDR3, the DNA is TGTGCCAGCAGTCGGGATAGGCAAGAGACCCAGTACTTC. Translation: CASSRDRQETQYF.

The genes are TRBV9 and TRBJ1-1; 7 nucleotides align to TRBD1. The trim removed 0 bases at V and 2 bases at J, leaving 4 bases unmatched. The CDR3 contains 15 residues. The germline gives CDR1 SGDLS, CDR2 YYNGEE. The CDR3 coding sequence is TGTGCCAGCAGCGTAGCTCCAGGGGGTAACACTGAAGCTTTCTTT. Protein product: CASSVAPGGNTEAFF. The full variable domain, with the rest looked up from reference TRBV9 and TRBJ1-1, is DSGVTQTPKHLITATGQRVTLRCSPRSGDLSVYWYQQSLDQGLQFLIQYYNGEERAKGNILERFSAQQFPDLHSELNLSSLELGDSALYFCASSVAPGGNTEAFFGQGTRLTVV.

This clone appeared once. This chain joins TRBV6-1 and TRBJ2-1; D is unresolved. CDR3 size: 13 residues. Trimming took 1 base from V and 4 from J, leaving 5 bases between them. From germline, CDR1 is MNHNS and CDR2 SASEGT. The CDR3 nucleotides read TGTGCCAGCAGTGAAGGGCAGTACAATGAGCAGTTCTTC. Translation: CASSEGQYNEQFF.

The V gene is TRBV5-1, the J gene TRBJ2-5; TRBD1 might be the D (6 bases). CDR1 and CDR2 (germline): SGHRS, YFSETQ. The CDR3 loop spans 16 amino acids. V was pared by 2 bases and J by 5 bases, with 19 bases between. The DNA of the CDR3 is TGCGCCAGCAGCTTACAGGGTCAGGGCCCCGGTGAGACCCAGTACTTC. Translating it yields CASSLQGQGPGETQYF.

This clone was seen more than once but under ten times. This chain uses TRBV6-7 with TRBJ1-2, with a tentative D call TRBD1 (5 bases). TRBV6-7 is classed as an ORF, of uncertain function. The CDR3 runs to 12 residues. Trimming took off 7 bases at V and 5 bases at J, with 11 bases between the two ends. The CDR3 is CASNRQTYGYTF. Here the CDR3 DNA reads TGTGCCAGCAATCGACAGACTTATGGCTACACCTTC.

The chain is built from TRBV27 and TRBJ2-6, with 7 bases identical to TRBD1. Germline CDR1 MNHEY, CDR2 SMNVEV (reference sequence). V lost 6 bases, J lost 0 bases, and 11 bases stayed unmatched. The CDR3 has 18 amino acids. The CDR3 region has the DNA TGTGCCAGCAGCCCAATAACAGGGGCCCGCTCTGGGGCCAACGTCCTGACTTTC. It specifies CASSPITGARSGANVLTF.

The chain has TRBV4-3 and TRBJ1-2, with 8 bases aligning to TRBD1. CDR3 length: 16 amino acids. Trimming took 0 bases from V and 3 from J; bases not matched to a gene: 6. Germline V CDR1 and CDR2: LGHNA, YSLEER. This chain's CDR3 is CASSQDSQGAYYGYTF. Here the CDR3 DNA reads TGCGCCAGCAGCCAAGATTCCCAGGGGGCCTACTATGGCTACACCTTC.

This chain uses TRBV13 with TRBJ1-2; TRBD1 agrees at 7 bases. The CDR3 sequence is 13 residues long. CDR1 and CDR2 (germline): PRHDT, FYEKMQ (reference sequence). V gave up 8 bases and J gave up 5 bases; unmatched junction bases: 8. As DNA, the CDR3 is TGTGCCAGCGCCGGGACAGATACTTATGGCTACACCTTC. Its translation is CASAGTDTYGYTF.